Given below is one TCR beta chain in context. CDR3 length: 16 amino acids. The V and J ends lost 5 bases and 0 bases, in that order; junction bases with no gene match: 6. CDR1 is SEHNR and CDR2 is FQNEAQ in the germline V gene (reference sequence). This record comes from a study of control samples from healthy donors and cancer patients. Only in-frame clones appear in the TCRdb table, and some are missing; sequencing was by immunoSEQ multiplex PCR. The sample yields around 110,000 clones, around nine tenths seen once. The J gene is TRBJ1-2, the V gene TRBV7-9; 10 positions agree with TRBD1. Sequencing was performed on blood. This receptor was identified in a woman in her seventies in good health. CDR3 DNA: TGTGCCAGCAGCGGACAGGGGGTTTCGTCTAACTATGGCTACACCTTC. Translated, it gives CASSGQGVSSNYGYTF.